The 25 T cell receptor beta chains listed next were all sequenced from one sample in a study of shared clonotypes between healthy human individuals (dated by TCRdb to 2018 to 2021). To prepare the library, the immunoSEQ multiplex PCR assay was applied. In TCRdb, the immuneACCESS table is reduced to in-frame sequences with V and J assigned. These tables do not hold every clone; where another copy was compared, an unresolved V gene accounts for under half, and the others remain unexplained. The sample yields about 2.4 million clones; 93% were counted once. The ten largest clonotypes hold about 0.38% of the sample. Material: naive CD4+ T cells from PBMCs. The sample's cell subset or site label, decoded: CD45RA+ positively selected. Receptors were obtained from a man between 18 and 35 years old in good health. Some clones in this sample may be carry-over from other donors' samples.

J is TRBJ2-2 and V is TRBV7-8; 9 bases match TRBD1. Germline V CDR1 and CDR2: SGHVS, FQNEAQ. The CDR3 runs to 15 residues. J gave up 5 bases and V 8 bases, and 9 bases lay outside the gene matches. The CDR3 DNA follows: TGTGCCAGCGGCCCTTCACAGGGGGCTACCGGGGAGCTGTTTTTT. Encoded protein: CASGPSQGATGELFF.

The chain is built from TRBV18 and TRBJ1-1; weak D call: TRBD1 (6 bases). The CDR3 is 14 residues long. V was trimmed by 6 bases and J by 1 base, leaving 12 bases between them. CDR1 and CDR2 (germline): KGHSH, LQKENI. The CDR3 DNA is TGTGCCAGCTCGATGCTGGACAGGAACACTGAAGCTTTCTTT. Its protein is CASSMLDRNTEAFF.

Of note for this clone: Relative to the germline gene, one junction end is altered; a read error may explain this. As DNA, the CDR3 is TGTGCCAGCAGCTTTGGGGGGGACAAAATTTTT. Residues: CASSFGGDKIF. This chain uses TRBV11-2 with TRBJ1-3, with D tentatively TRBD1 (6 bases). This CDR3 has 11 amino acids. Germline lookup yields CDR1 SGHAT and CDR2 FQNNGV.

The rearrangement joins TRBV5-1 to TRBJ1-5; tentative D call: TRBD1 (5 bases). V was trimmed by 2 bases and J by 0 bases, leaving 9 bases between them. Germline CDR1 reads SGHRS; CDR2 reads YFSETQ. This CDR3 is built from 15 residues. The CDR3 DNA follows: TGCGCCAGCAGCTTTGGGACGGATAGCAATCAGCCCCAGCATTTT. It encodes CASSFGTDSNQPQHF.

This clone was counted a single time. The chain recombines TRBV29-1 with TRBJ1-5, with a tentative D call TRBD1 (5 bases). The CDR3 contains 13 residues. Germline V gives CDR1 SQVTM, CDR2 ANQGSEA. Trimming stripped 5 bases from V and 4 bases from J, with 12 bases between. The chain's CDR3 is CSVNWGVNQPQHF. CDR3 nucleotides: TGCAGCGTTAACTGGGGGGTGAATCAGCCCCAGCATTTT.

This clone was seen a few times. This chain links TRBV29-1 with TRBJ2-2, with D hard to call. Deletions cut 2 bases from V and 1 base from J, with 5 bases between. Germline CDR1 reads SQVTM; CDR2 reads ANQGSEA. The CDR3 loop spans 13 amino acids. CDR3 nucleotides: TGCAGCGTTGAATCTCAGAACACCGGGGAGCTGTTTTTT. Translated, it gives CSVESQNTGELFF.

As regards this clone: The same CDR3 arises from other DNA sequences in this sample as well. The rearrangement uses TRBV18 and TRBJ2-1, with 16 bases matching TRBD2. CDR1 is KGHSH, CDR2 LQKENI, per germline. This CDR3 spans 17 amino acids. Germline trimming cut 3 bases from V and 6 bases from J; bases unmatched to any gene: 5. The chain's CDR3 is CASSPPGLAGGGNEQFF. In nucleotides, the CDR3 is TGTGCCAGCTCACCCCCGGGACTAGCGGGAGGGGGCAATGAGCAGTTCTTC.

The rearrangement links TRBV19 to TRBJ1-4, with a weak D call TRBD1 (5 bases). CDR1 is LNHDA and CDR2 is SQIVND in the germline V gene (reference sequence). V lost 5 bases to trimming and J lost 8 bases, with 15 bases between them. The CDR3 is 14 amino acids. The CDR3 protein is CASSLGAAAEKLFF. The CDR3 nucleotides read TGTGCCAGTAGTCTTGGGGCCGCAGCGGAAAAACTGTTTTTT.

V is TRBV6-5 and J is TRBJ2-7, with unresolved D. CDR3 length: 11 residues. Germline CDR1 is MNHEY and CDR2 is SVGAGI. The V end was cut by 10 bases, the J end by 5 bases, with 12 bases between. The CDR3 is CATSIRDEQYF. CDR3 DNA sequence: TGTGCCACCTCTATCCGCGACGAGCAGTACTTC.

In regard to this clone: The same CDR3 also results from other DNA sequences found in this sample. This chain links TRBV2 with TRBJ2-3; D remains unclear. Germline CDR1 SNHLY, CDR2 FYNNEI. V was pared by 6 bases and J by 6 bases, with 10 bases between. This CDR3 spans 12 amino acids. The CDR3, as DNA: TGTGCCAGCAGAACGTTAGCCGATACGCAGTATTTT. This encodes CASRTLADTQYF.

This chain joins TRBV27 and TRBJ2-7, with D possibly matching TRBD2 (6 bases). The CDR3 is made up of 15 amino acids. Between the trimmed V and J ends, which lost 8 bases and 2 bases, there was a span of 19 bases. The germline V gene has CDR1 MNHEY and CDR2 SMNVEV (reference sequence). CDR3 sequence: CASRGAFGTAYEQYF. The DNA for the CDR3 is TGTGCCAGCCGCGGGGCTTTCGGCACGGCCTACGAGCAGTACTTC.

This rearrangement joins TRBV29-1 to TRBJ2-3; D is perhaps TRBD1 or TRBD2 (7 bases each). Between the trimmed V and J ends, which lost 6 bases and 3 bases, there was a span of 19 bases. Germline-derived CDR1 and CDR2 are SQVTM and ANQGSEA. CDR3 length: 15 residues. DNA of the CDR3: TGCAGCGTCGGAACAGGGGTGGGAGGGACAGATACGCAGTATTTT. This codes for CSVGTGVGGTDTQYF.

This chain connects TRBV29-1 to TRBJ2-5, with 7 bases lining up with TRBD1. This CDR3 contains 14 residues. Germline assignment: CDR1 SQVTM and CDR2 ANQGSEA. The trim removed 3 bases at V and 5 bases at J, leaving 9 bases unmatched. The CDR3: CSVERTGAIETQYF. The CDR3 nucleotides are TGCAGCGTTGAGCGGACAGGAGCCATCGAGACCCAGTACTTC.

The rearrangement uses TRBV28 and TRBJ2-7, with D uncertain. V shed 3 bases and J shed 4 bases, with 7 bases lying between them. The germline CDR1 and CDR2 sequences are MDHEN and SYDVKM. The CDR3 totals 12 residues. As DNA, the CDR3 is TGTGCCAGCAGTTTCCCGTCGTACGAGCAGTACTTC. This translates into CASSFPSYEQYF. Full variable domain (remainder filled in from reference TRBV28 and TRBJ2-7): DVKVTQSSRYLVKRTGEKVFLECVQDMDHENMFWYRQDPGLGLRLIYFSYDVKMKEKGDIPEGYSVSREKKERFSLILESASTNQTSMYLCASSFPSYEQYFGPGTRLTVT.

This clone was seen a single time. V gene TRBV4-2 combines with J gene TRBJ1-4; 7 bases fit TRBD1. Germline values: CDR1 LGHNA, CDR2 YNFKEQ. The V gene end was trimmed by 1 base and the J gene end by 4 bases; junction bases not matched to a gene: 6. The CDR3 is made up of 16 amino acids. The CDR3 sequence: CASSQGWWDSNEKLFF. CDR3 coding DNA: TGTGCCAGCAGCCAAGGGTGGTGGGACAGTAATGAAAAACTGTTTTTT.

The gene calls are TRBV5-6 and TRBJ1-3; D not resolved. The V gene lost 1 base and the J gene lost 0 bases, with 11 bases spanning the gap. Germline CDR1 and CDR2: SGHDT and YYEEEE. This CDR3 contains 16 residues. The DNA of the CDR3 is TGTGCCAGCAGCTTGATGGGGTGGCCCTCTGGAAACACCATATATTTT. This gives the protein CASSLMGWPSGNTIYF. Full variable domain (missing parts from reference TRBV5-6 and TRBJ1-3): DAGVTQSPTHLIKTRGQQVTLRCSPKSGHDTVSWYQQALGQGPQFIFQYYEEEERQRGNFPDRFSGHQFPNYSSELNVNALLLGDSALYLCASSLMGWPSGNTIYFGEGSWLTVV.

The V and J genes are TRBV7-8 and TRBJ2-7, with a tentative D call TRBD1 (6 bases). This CDR3 is built from 15 residues. CDR1 is SGHVS, CDR2 FQNEAQ, per germline. The ends were cut back, 5 bases at V and 2 bases at J, with 16 bases in the middle. For the CDR3, the DNA is TGTGCCAGCAGCGAGGGACACTGGGGGACCTACGAGCAGTACTTC. Protein sequence: CASSEGHWGTYEQYF.

CDR3 in amino acids: CASSYRFMSSYEQYF. CDR3 DNA sequence: TGTGCCAGCAGCTACCGTTTCATGAGCTCCTACGAGCAGTACTTC. The chain has TRBV5-6 and TRBJ2-7; D unresolved. V was clipped by 3 bases and J by 0 bases, with 13 bases between them. Germline assignment: CDR1 SGHDT and CDR2 YYEEEE. This CDR3 has 15 amino acids.

The chain joins TRBV30 to TRBJ1-2, with a weak D call TRBD1 (6 bases). Germline V CDR1 and CDR2: GTSNPN, SVGIG (reference sequence). This CDR3 is 13 amino acids long. With 5 bases removed from V and 3 bases from J, the gap between germline ends came to 13 bases. For the CDR3, the DNA is TGTGCCTGGGCAAAAGGGGGGGACTATGGCTACACCTTC. It encodes CAWAKGGDYGYTF.

V gene TRBV20-1 combines with J gene TRBJ2-5; the D is unclear. CDR1 and CDR2 (germline): DFQATT, SNEGSKA (reference sequence). The V end lost 6 bases, the J end lost 4 bases, and 9 bases lay between the germline ends. The CDR3 runs 11 residues. The CDR3 region has the DNA TGCAGTGCGGCGGAACGAGAGACCCAGTACTTC. This gives the protein CSAAERETQYF.

The chain links TRBV2 to TRBJ1-2; the match to TRBD1 covers 7 bases. The germline CDR1 and CDR2 sequences are SNHLY and FYNNEI. The CDR3 is made up of 15 amino acids. V lost 7 bases to trimming and J lost 12 bases; unmatched junction nucleotides: 20. CDR3 coding DNA: TGTGCCAGCACCATCCGAGCGACAGGGACGTGGGTGAACACCTTC. It encodes CASTIRATGTWVNTF.

This chain links TRBV11-2 with TRBJ2-4; D unclear. Germline CDR1 reads SGHAT; CDR2 reads FQNNGV. The CDR3 covers 14 residues. V was pared by 0 bases and J by 4 bases, with 7 bases between. The CDR3 bases are TGTGCCAGCAGCTTAGATCGACGGAAAAACATTCAGTACTTC. Encoded protein: CASSLDRRKNIQYF.

The CDR3 spells CASSRLAGGHVIQYF. The CDR3 DNA reads TGTGCCAGCAGCCGGCTGGCGGGAGGTCACGTCATTCAGTACTTC. The rearrangement joins TRBV28 to TRBJ2-4; TRBD2 matches 8 bases. There are 15 residues in the CDR3. Germline loops: CDR1 MDHEN, CDR2 SYDVKM. The junction had 13 bases not matched to a gene; V was cut back by 6 bases and J by 9 bases.

The gene calls are TRBV27 and TRBJ1-1, with D possibly being TRBD1 (6 bases). Trimming shortened V by 0 bases and J by 11 bases, and 13 bases separated the two germline ends. The length of the CDR3 is 13 residues. Germline CDR1 reads MNHEY; CDR2 reads SMNVEV (reference sequence). CDR3 sequence (DNA): TGTGCCAGCAGTTTATCTCGGGACACCCGCGCTTTCTTT. The encoded protein is CASSLSRDTRAFF.

The chain has TRBV9 and TRBJ2-5; TRBD2 agrees at 8 bases. J was trimmed by 5 bases and V by 0 bases; bases with no gene match: 6. This CDR3 is built from 15 residues. Germline V gene lookup returns CDR1 SGDLS and CDR2 YYNGEE. CDR3 residues: CASSVAPGGWETQYF. In DNA form, the CDR3 reads TGTGCCAGCAGCGTAGCTCCGGGAGGGTGGGAGACCCAGTACTTC.